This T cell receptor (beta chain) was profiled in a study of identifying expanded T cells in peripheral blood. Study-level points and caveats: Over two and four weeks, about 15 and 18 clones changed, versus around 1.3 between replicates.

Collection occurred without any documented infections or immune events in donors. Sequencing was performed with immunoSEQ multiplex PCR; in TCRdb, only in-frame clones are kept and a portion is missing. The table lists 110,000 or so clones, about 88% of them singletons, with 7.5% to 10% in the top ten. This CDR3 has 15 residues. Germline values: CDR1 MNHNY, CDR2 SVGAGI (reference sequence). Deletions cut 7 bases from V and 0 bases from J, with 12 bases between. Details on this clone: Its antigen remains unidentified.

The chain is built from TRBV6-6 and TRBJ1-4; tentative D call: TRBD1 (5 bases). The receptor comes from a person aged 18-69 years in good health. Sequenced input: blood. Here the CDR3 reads CASTHSGATNEKLFF. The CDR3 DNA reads TGTGCCAGCACTCACTCGGGGGCAACTAATGAAAAACTGTTTTTT.